Below are 7 T cell receptor beta chains sequenced from a single sample in a study of T cell repertoires in cytomegalovirus infection (dated by TCRdb to about 2019). Taken with the paper, the label for treatment or condition translates to: in vitro stimulation with specific CMV peptide epitopes to enrich CMV-specific T cells. Instrument on record: Illumina HiSeq 1500. TCRdb took the public reads, trimmed them with fastp at Q25, ran MiXCR for clone calling and kept in-frame beta chains. All rows with the same CDR3 protein become a single entry with the most common DNA and genes. The table for this sample lists about 890,000 distinct CDR3 sequences; roughly a third of them were counted only once. Together, the top ten hold over 10% of the sample. Their antigens are not known. This specimen was cultured CD8+ T cells from PBMCs, taken from culture after CMV antigen stimulation. The receptors come from a human donor in good health (CMV status not recorded). Some clones in this sample may be carry-over from other donors' samples.

This clonotype appeared a few times. The CDR3 here is CASGGAGLEQYF. The CDR3, as DNA: TGTGCTAGTGGTGGAGCAGGGCTCGAGCAGTACTTC. The rearrangement joins TRBV12-5 to TRBJ2-7; tentatively, D is TRBD1 (5 bases). Between the trimmed V and J ends, which lost 5 bases and 6 bases, there was a span of 11 bases. Germline CDR1 reads LGHNT; CDR2 reads FRNRAP. The CDR3 is 12 residues long. Based on the CDR3 plus reference TRBV12-5 and TRBJ2-7, the full variable domain is DARVTQTPRHKVTEMGQEVTMRCQPILGHNTVFWYRQTMMQGLELLAYFRNRAPLDDSGMPKDRFSAEMPDATLATLKIQPSEPRDSAVYFCASGGAGLEQYFGPGTRLTVT.

V is TRBV27 and J is TRBJ2-2; D gene ambiguous. V gave up 2 bases and J gave up 4 bases, with 8 bases separating them. The germline V gene has CDR1 MNHEY and CDR2 SMNVEV (reference sequence). The CDR3 runs 14 residues. The DNA of the CDR3 is TGTGCCAGCAGTTTACATGACCTCACCGGGGAGCTGTTTTTT. Its protein product is CASSLHDLTGELFF.

The rearrangement joins TRBV12-3 or TRBV12-4 to TRBJ2-3, with D uncertain. The V end was cut by 3 bases, the J end by 2 bases, with 6 bases between. The CDR3 runs 13 residues. The CDR3 here is CASSFTTTDTQYF. For the CDR3, the DNA is TGTGCCAGCAGTTTTACGACCACAGATACGCAGTATTTT.

This clonotype showed up just a few times. V is TRBV7-2 and J is TRBJ2-3, with 9 bases aligning to TRBD2. Per germline, CDR1 SGHTA and CDR2 FQGNSA. V was pared by 8 bases and J by 0 bases, with 6 bases of the junction left unmatched. This CDR3 is 15 amino acids long. In DNA, the CDR3 is TGTGCCAGCTGCCGTAGCGGGGGAAGCACAGATACGCAGTATTTT. It codes for CASCRSGGSTDTQYF.

This clonotype was counted a few times. This rearrangement joins TRBV29-1 to TRBJ1-2, with 12 bases that match TRBD1. Germline assignment: CDR1 SQVTM and CDR2 ANQGSEA. With V trimmed by 6 bases and J by 3 bases, 11 bases remained unmatched. The CDR3 has 16 residues. CDR3: CSVRPGQGADHYGYTF. Written as DNA, the CDR3 is TGCAGCGTACGCCCGGGACAGGGGGCGGATCACTATGGCTACACCTTC.

This clonotype has just one count. A much larger clone is a single base away; this may be a read error. V and J are TRBV7-8 and TRBJ2-1; D gene unclear. Germline CDR1 SGHVS, CDR2 FQNEAQ. V was pared by 4 bases and J by 6 bases, with 10 bases between. CDR3 length: 13 residues. The CDR3 protein is CASSSMGGNEQFF. The CDR3 nucleotides are TGTGCCAGCAGCTCTATGGGCGGCAATGAGCAGTTCTTC.

A few counts support this clonotype. The genes are TRBV6-2 or TRBV6-3 and TRBJ2-1; possible D gene TRBD2, 6 bases. V dropped 4 bases and J dropped 6 bases, with 10 bases sitting between them. This CDR3 is 13 amino acids long. The V gene's germline CDR1 is MNHEY and CDR2 SVGEGT. This CDR3 reads CASSSALANEQFF. Here the CDR3 DNA reads TGTGCCAGCAGTTCCGCACTAGCCAATGAGCAGTTCTTC.